The entry below describes one T cell receptor (beta chain). TCRdb keeps only in-frame clones here, not all; method: immunoSEQ multiplex PCR. The sample contains some 70,000 clones, roughly 90% of which appear only once. In germline, CDR1 is SEHNR, CDR2 FQNEAQ (reference sequence). This CDR3 has 16 amino acids. V was shortened by 1 base and J by 2 bases, with 14 bases between the two germline ends. This sample is part of a study of technical replicates of blood from several donors. The V call is TRBV7-9, the J call TRBJ2-5; weak D call: TRBD1 (7 bases). Sequenced input: PBMCs. The origin of this receptor is a human donor in good health. Some clones in this sample may be carry-over from other donors' samples. The CDR3 loop reads CASSLGSGGGQETQYF. As DNA, the CDR3 is TGTGCCAGCAGCTTAGGCTCAGGGGGAGGTCAAGAGACCCAGTACTTC.